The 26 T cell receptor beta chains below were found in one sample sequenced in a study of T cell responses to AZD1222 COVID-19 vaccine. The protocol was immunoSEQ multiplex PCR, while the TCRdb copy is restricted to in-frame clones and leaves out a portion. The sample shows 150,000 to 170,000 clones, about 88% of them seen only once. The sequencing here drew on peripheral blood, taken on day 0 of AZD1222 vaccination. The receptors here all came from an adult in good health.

CDR3 sequence: CAWRRGTGGVGANVLTF. The CDR3 nucleotides read TGTGCCTGGCGGCGAGGGACAGGGGGCGTTGGGGCCAACGTCCTGACTTTC. This chain joins TRBV30 and TRBJ2-6; TRBD1 agrees at 12 bases. The CDR3 totals 17 residues. Trimming removed 5 bases from V and 3 bases from J; junction bases left unmatched: 8. Per germline, CDR1 GTSNPN and CDR2 SVGIG (reference sequence).

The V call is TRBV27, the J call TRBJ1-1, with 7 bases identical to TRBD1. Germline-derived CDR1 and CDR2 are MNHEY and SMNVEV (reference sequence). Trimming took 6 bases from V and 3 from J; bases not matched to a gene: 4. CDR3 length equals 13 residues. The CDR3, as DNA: TGTGCCAGCAGGACAGGGAGGGACACTGAAGCTTTCTTT. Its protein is CASRTGRDTEAFF.

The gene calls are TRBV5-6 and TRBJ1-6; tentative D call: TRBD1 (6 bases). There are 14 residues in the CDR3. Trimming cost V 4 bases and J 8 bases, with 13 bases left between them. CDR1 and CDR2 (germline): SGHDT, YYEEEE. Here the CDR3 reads CASSPRGSDSPLHF. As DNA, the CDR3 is TGTGCCAGCAGCCCAAGGGGGAGCGATTCACCCCTCCACTTT.

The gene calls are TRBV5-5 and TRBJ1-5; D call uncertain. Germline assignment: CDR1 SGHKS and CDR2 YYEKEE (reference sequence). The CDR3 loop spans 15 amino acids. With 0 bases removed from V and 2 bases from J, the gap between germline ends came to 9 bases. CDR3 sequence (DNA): TGTGCCAGCAGCTTGGAGCCGGGCCGCAATCAGCCCCAGCATTTT. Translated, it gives CASSLEPGRNQPQHF.

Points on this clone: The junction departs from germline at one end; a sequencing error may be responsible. CDR3 amino acids: CASSLWEIQYF. In DNA, the CDR3 is TGTGCCAGCAGTTTATGGGAGATCCAGTACTTC. The chain has TRBV12-3 or TRBV12-4 and TRBJ2-5; D might be TRBD2 (5 bases). CDR3 length equals 11 residues.

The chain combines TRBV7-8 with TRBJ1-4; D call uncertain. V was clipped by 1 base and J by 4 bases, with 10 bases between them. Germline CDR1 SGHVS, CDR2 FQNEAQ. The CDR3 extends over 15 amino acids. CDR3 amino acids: CASSLVAGINEKLFF. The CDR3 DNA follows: TGTGCCAGCAGCTTAGTGGCAGGAATTAATGAAAAACTGTTTTTT. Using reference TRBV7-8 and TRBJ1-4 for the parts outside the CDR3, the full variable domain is GAGVSQSPRYKVAKRGQDVALRCDPISGHVSLFWYQQALGQGPEFLTYFQNEAQLDKSGLPSDRFFAERPEGSVSTLKIQRTQQEDSAVYLCASSLVAGINEKLFFGSGTQLSVL.

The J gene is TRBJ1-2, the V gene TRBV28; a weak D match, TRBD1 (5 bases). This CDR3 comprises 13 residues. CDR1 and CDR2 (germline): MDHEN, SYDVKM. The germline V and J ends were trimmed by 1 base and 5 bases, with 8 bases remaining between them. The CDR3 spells CASSLSGRYGYTF. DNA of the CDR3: TGTGCCAGCAGTTTATCAGGGAGGTATGGCTACACCTTC.

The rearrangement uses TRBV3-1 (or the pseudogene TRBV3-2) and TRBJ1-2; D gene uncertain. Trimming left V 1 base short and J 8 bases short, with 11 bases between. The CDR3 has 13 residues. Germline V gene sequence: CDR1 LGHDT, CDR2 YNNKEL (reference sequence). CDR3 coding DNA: TGTGCCAGCAGCCAAGGGACCCTGCCCGGCTACACCTTC. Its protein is CASSQGTLPGYTF.

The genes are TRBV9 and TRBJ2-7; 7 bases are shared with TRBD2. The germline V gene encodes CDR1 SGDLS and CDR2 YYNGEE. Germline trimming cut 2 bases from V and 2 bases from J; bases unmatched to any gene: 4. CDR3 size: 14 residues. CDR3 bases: TGTGCCAGCAGCGTTGGAGGGACTACCTACGAGCAGTACTTC. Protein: CASSVGGTTYEQYF.

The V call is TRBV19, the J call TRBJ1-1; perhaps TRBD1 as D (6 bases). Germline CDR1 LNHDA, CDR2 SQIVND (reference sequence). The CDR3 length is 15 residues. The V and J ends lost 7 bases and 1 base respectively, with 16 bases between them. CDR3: CASTYSSTGNTEAFF. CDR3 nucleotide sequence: TGTGCCAGTACCTATTCTTCGACAGGGAACACTGAAGCTTTCTTT.

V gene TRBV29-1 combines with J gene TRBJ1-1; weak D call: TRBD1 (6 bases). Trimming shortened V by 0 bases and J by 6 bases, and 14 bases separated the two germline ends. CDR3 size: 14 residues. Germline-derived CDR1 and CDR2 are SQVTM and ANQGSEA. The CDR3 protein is CSVEDQEGGAEAFF. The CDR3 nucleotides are TGCAGCGTTGAAGATCAGGAGGGGGGGGCTGAAGCTTTCTTT.

CDR3 sequence reads: CATSDRTGATWGYTF. CDR3 nucleotide sequence: TGTGCCACTTCGGACAGGACTGGTGCAACCTGGGGCTACACCTTC. The J gene is TRBJ1-2, the V gene TRBV10-3; 7 bases line up with TRBD1. Germline CDR1 reads ENHRY; CDR2 reads SYGVKD. The CDR3 covers 15 residues. J was trimmed by 8 bases and V by 10 bases; bases with no gene match: 19.

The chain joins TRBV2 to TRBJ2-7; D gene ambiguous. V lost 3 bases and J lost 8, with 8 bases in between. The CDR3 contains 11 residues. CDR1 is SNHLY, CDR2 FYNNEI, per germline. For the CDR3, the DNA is TGTGCCAGCAGTGAGGTCGGGCAGCAGTACTTC. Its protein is CASSEVGQQYF.

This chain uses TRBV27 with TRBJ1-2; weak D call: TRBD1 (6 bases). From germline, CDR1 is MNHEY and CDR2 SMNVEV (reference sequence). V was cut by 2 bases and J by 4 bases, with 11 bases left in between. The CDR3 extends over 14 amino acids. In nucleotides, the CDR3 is TGTGCCAGCAGTTTACGGGGGGCGGGCTATGGCTACACCTTC. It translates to CASSLRGAGYGYTF.

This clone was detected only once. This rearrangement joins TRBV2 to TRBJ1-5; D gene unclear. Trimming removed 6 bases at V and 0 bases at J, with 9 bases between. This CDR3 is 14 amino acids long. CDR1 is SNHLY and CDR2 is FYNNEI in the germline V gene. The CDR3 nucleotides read TGTGCCAGCAGGCGGGCCTTTAGCAATCAGCCCCAGCATTTT. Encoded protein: CASRRAFSNQPQHF. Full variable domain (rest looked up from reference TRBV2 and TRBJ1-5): EPEVTQTPSHQVTQMGQEVILRCVPISNHLYFYWYRQILGQKVEFLVSFYNNEISEKSEIFDDQFSVERPDGSNFTLKIRSTKLEDSAMYFCASRRAFSNQPQHFGDGTRLSIL.

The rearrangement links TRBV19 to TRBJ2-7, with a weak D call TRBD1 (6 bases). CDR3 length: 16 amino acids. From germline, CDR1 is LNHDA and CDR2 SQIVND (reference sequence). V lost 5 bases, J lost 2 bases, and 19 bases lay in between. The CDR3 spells CASSSNRVGGPYEQYF. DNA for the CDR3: TGTGCCAGTAGTTCGAACAGGGTAGGAGGACCCTACGAGCAGTACTTC.

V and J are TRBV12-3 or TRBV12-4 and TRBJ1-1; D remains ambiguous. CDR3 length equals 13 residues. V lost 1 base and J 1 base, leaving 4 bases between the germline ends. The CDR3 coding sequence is TGTGCCAGCAGTTTAGGAGAGAACACTGAAGCTTTCTTT. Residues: CASSLGENTEAFF.

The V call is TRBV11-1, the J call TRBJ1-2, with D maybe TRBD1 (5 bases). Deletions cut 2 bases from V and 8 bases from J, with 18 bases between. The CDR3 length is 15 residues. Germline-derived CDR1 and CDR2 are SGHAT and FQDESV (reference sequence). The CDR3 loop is CASSLSTRGIGGYTF. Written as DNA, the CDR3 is TGTGCCAGCAGCTTATCGACCCGGGGGATAGGAGGCTACACCTTC.

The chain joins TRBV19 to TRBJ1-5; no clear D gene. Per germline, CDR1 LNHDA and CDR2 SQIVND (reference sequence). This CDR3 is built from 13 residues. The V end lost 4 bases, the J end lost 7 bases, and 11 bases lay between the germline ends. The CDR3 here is CASSSRGPQPQHF. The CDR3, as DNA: TGTGCCAGTAGTAGCCGGGGTCCCCAGCCCCAGCATTTT.

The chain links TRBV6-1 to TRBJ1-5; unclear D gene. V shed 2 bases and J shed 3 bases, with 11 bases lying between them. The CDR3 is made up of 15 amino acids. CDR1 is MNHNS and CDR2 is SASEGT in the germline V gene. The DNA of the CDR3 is TGTGCCAGCAGTGAAAGTACGGCACTCAATCAGCCCCAGCATTTT. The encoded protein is CASSESTALNQPQHF.

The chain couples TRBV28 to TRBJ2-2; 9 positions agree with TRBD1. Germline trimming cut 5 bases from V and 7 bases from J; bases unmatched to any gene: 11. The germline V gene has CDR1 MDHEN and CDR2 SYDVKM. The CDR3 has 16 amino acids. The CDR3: CASSISGTGYHGELFF. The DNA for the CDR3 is TGTGCCAGCAGTATTTCCGGGACAGGGTATCACGGGGAGCTGTTTTTT.

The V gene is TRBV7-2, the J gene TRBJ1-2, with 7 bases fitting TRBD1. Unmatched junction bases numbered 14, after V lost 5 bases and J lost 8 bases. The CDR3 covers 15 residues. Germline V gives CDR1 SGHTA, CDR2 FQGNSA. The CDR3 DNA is TGTGCCAGCAGCCCTACAGGGGTCGCTGGGGCGGGCTACACCTTC. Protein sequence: CASSPTGVAGAGYTF.

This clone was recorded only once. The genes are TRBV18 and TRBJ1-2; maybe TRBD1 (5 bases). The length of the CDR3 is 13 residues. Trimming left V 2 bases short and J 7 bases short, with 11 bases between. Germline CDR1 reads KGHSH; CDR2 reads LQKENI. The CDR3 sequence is CASSPKERGGYTF. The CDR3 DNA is TGTGCCAGCTCACCAAAGGAGAGGGGTGGCTACACCTTC.

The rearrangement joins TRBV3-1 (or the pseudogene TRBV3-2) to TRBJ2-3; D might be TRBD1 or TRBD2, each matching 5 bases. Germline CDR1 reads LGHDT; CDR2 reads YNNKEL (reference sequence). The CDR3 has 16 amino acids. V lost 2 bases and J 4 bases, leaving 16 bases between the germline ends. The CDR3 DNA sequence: TGTGCCAGCAGCCAACATTCAGGGACCTCCGCAGATACGCAGTATTTT. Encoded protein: CASSQHSGTSADTQYF.

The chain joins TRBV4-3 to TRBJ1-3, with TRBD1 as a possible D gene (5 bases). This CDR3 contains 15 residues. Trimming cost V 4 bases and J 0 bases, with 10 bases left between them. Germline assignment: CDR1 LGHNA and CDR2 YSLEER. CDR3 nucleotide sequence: TGCGCCAGCAGCCTGACAGTCGTCTCTGGAAACACCATATATTTT. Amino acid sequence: CASSLTVVSGNTIYF.

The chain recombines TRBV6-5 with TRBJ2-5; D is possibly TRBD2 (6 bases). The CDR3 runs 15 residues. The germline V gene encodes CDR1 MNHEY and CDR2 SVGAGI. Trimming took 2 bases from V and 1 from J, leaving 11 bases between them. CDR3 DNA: TGTGCCAGCAGTTACCCGGAGGGGATCCAAGAGACCCAGTACTTC. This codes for CASSYPEGIQETQYF.